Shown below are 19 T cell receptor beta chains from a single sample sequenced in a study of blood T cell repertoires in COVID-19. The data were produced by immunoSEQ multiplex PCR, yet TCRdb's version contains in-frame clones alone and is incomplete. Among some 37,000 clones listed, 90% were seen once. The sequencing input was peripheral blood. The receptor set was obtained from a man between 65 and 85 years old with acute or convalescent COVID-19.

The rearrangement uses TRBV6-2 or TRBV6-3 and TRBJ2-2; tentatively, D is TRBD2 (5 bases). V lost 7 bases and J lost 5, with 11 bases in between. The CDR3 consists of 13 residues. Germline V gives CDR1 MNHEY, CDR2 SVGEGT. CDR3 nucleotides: TGTGCCAGCACCCCTGGAGGAACCGGGGAGCTGTTTTTT. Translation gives CASTPGGTGELFF.

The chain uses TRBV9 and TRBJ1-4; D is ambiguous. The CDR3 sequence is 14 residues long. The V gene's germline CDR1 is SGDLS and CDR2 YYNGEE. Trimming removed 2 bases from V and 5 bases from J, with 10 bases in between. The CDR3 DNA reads TGTGCCAGCAGCGTTGCGGGATCCAATGAAAAACTGTTTTTT. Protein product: CASSVAGSNEKLFF.

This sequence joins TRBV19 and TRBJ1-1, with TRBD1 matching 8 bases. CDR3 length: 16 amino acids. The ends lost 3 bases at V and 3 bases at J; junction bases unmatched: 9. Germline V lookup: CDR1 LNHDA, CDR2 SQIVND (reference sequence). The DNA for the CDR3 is TGTGCCAGTAGTATCGGACAGGGACAGCTTCACACTGAAGCTTTCTTT. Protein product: CASSIGQGQLHTEAFF.

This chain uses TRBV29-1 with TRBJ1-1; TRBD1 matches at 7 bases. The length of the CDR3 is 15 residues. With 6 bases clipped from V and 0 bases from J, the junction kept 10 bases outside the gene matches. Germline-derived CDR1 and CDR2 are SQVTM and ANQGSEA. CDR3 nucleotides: TGCAGCGTGGATCCCGAGACAGGGATGAACACTGAAGCTTTCTTT. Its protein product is CSVDPETGMNTEAFF. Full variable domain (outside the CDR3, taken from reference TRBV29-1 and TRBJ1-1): SAVISQKPSRDICQRGTSLTIQCQVDSQVTMMFWYRQQPGQSLTLIATANQGSEATYESGFVIDKFPISRPNLTFSTLTVSNMSPEDSSIYLCSVDPETGMNTEAFFGQGTRLTVV.

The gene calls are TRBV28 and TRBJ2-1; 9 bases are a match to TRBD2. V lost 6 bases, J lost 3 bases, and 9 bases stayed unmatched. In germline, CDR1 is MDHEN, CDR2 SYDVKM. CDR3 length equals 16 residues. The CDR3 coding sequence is TGTGCCAGCAGCCTAATTAGCGGGAGAGGCTACAATGAGCAGTTCTTC. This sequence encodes CASSLISGRGYNEQFF.

The CDR3 sequence: CASSRNSPEGRDNSPLHF. CDR3 nucleotides: TGTGCCAGCAGCCGAAATTCCCCCGAGGGGAGGGACAATTCACCCCTCCACTTT. The genes are TRBV5-5 and TRBJ1-6, with D tentatively TRBD1 (5 bases). The germline V and J ends were trimmed by 4 bases and 7 bases, with 24 bases remaining between them. Germline CDR1 reads SGHKS; CDR2 reads YYEKEE (reference sequence). CDR3 length: 18 residues.

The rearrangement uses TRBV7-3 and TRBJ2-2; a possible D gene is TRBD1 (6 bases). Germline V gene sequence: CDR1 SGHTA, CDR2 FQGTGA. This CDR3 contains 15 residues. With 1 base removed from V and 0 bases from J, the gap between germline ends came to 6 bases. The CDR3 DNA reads TGTGCCAGCAGCTTAAAGGGGGCGAACACCGGGGAGCTGTTTTTT. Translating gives CASSLKGANTGELFF.

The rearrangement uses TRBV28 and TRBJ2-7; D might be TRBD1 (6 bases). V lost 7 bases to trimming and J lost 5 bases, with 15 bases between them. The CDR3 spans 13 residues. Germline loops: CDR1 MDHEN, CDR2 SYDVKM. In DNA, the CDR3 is TGTGCCAGCATCTCAGGGGCTCGGCACGAGCAGTACTTC. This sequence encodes CASISGARHEQYF.

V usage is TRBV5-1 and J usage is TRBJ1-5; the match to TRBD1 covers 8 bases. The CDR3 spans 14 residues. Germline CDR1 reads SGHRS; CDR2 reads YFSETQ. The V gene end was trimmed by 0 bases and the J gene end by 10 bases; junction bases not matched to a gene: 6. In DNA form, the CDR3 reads TGCGCCAGCAGCTTGGGAGACAGGGGAGGACCCCAGCATTTT. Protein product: CASSLGDRGGPQHF.

The CDR3 sequence: CASSIEAGQETQYF. CDR3 sequence (DNA): TGTGCCAGCAGTATAGAAGCGGGACAAGAGACCCAGTACTTC. This chain uses TRBV2 with TRBJ2-5; 7 nucleotides match TRBD2. Germline CDR1 is SNHLY and CDR2 is FYNNEI. V gave up 5 bases and J gave up 2 bases; unmatched junction bases: 5. The CDR3 runs to 14 residues.

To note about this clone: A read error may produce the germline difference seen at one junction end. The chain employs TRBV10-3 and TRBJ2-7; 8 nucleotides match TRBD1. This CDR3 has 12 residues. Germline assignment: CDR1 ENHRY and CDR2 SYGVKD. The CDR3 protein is CAIRDGTGTGSF. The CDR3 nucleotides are TGTGCCATCAGGGATGGGACAGGAACGGGATCATTC.

Here the CDR3 reads CASSLRFGTGRAQLAKNIQYF. The DNA for the CDR3 is TGTGCCAGCAGTTTAAGATTCGGGACAGGGAGGGCCCAACTAGCCAAAAACATTCAGTACTTC. The V call is TRBV28, the J call TRBJ2-4; 9 nucleotides align to TRBD1. In germline, CDR1 is MDHEN, CDR2 SYDVKM. V lost 2 bases to trimming and J lost 0 bases; unmatched junction nucleotides: 17. The CDR3 consists of 21 residues.

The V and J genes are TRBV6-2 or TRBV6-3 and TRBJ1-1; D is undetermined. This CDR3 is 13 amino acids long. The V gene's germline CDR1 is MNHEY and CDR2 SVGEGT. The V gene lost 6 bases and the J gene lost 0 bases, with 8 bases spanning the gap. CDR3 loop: CASSLQMNTEAFF. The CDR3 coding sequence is TGTGCCAGCAGCTTACAGATGAACACTGAAGCTTTCTTT.

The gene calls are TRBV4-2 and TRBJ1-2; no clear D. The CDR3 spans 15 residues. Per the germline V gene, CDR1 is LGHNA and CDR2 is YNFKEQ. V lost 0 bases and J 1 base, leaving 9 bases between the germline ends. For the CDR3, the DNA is TGTGCCAGCAGCCAAGAGAGGTTCGGTAACTATGGCTACACCTTC. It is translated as CASSQERFGNYGYTF.

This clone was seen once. This CDR3 reads CASSQDAGYYEKLFF. In DNA form, the CDR3 reads TGCGCCAGCAGCCAAGATGCCGGGTACTACGAAAAACTGTTTTTT. This chain connects TRBV4-3 to TRBJ1-4, with D hard to call. V was cut by 0 bases and J by 8 bases, with 13 bases left in between. Germline V gene lookup returns CDR1 LGHNA and CDR2 YSLEER. This CDR3 has 15 residues.

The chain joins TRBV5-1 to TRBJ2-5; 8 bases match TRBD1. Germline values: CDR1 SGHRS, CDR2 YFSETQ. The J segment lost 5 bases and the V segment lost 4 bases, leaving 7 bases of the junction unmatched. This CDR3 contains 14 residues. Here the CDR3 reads CASSEPTGDETQYF. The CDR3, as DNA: TGCGCCAGCAGCGAACCGACAGGGGATGAGACCCAGTACTTC.

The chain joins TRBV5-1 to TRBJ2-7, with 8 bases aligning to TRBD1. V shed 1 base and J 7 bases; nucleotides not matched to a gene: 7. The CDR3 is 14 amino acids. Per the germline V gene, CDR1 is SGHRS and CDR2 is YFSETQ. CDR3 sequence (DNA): TGCGCCAGCAGCTTGACAGGGGGGCTACAGGAGCAGTACTTC. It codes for CASSLTGGLQEQYF.

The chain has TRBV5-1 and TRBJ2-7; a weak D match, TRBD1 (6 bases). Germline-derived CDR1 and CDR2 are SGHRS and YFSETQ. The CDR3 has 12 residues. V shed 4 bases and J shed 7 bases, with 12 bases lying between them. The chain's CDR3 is CASSPDSLEQYF. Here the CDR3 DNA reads TGCGCCAGCAGCCCGGACAGCTTAGAGCAGTACTTC.

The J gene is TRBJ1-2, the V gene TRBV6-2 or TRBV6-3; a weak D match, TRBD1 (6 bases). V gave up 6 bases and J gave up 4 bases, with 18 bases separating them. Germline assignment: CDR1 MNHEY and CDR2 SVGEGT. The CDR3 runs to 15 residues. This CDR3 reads CASSNGGTLFYGYTF. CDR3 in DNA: TGTGCCAGCAGCAACGGGGGGACACTCTTCTATGGCTACACCTTC.